This T cell receptor beta chain was sequenced for a study of blood T cells in healthy people across ages. Notes on the study in general: More naive CD4+ cells and higher diversity were found in long-lived than in aged donors.

Next came a second PCR, run for about 6 to 12 cycles, which used a sample-barcoded 5' primer along with a J-beta primer mix. Each CDR3 protein is one row after TCRdb ran MiXCR on the 5' RACE reads. This sample yields under 1 million distinct CDR3 sequences, of which about 42% are seen a single time; around 21% belongs to the top ten. Details on this clonotype: Its matching antigen is unknown.

This CDR3 region has 12 residues. Germline V gene sequence: CDR1 MNHEY, CDR2 SVGAGI. Trimming shortened V by 9 bases and J by 9 bases, and 15 bases separated the two germline ends. This TCR was sampled from a man aged 55-75 years in good health. The chain joins TRBV6-5 to TRBJ1-5; D unresolved. The sequenced sample consisted of blood. In nucleotides, the CDR3 is TGTGCCAGGAGGGAGGGCTTGGGGCCCCAGCATTTT. Residues: CARREGLGPQHF.